This is a list of T cell receptor beta chains from one sample in a study of OX40 agonist ivuxolimab in advanced cancers. Assay used: immunoSEQ multiplex PCR; TCRdb lists only in-frame clones, some missing. The sample contains 83,000 or so clones, less than 85% of which appear only once. The sample was CD4+ or CD8+ T cells sorted from blood, taken in a trial of the OX40 agonist ivuxolimab. These receptors were collected from an adult with an advanced solid tumor such as melanoma, head and neck, liver or kidney cancer. Each CDR3 is given with its conserved first and last residue. The D gene is left open where the match is weak. Clone size appears in some rows only: once, few, many, or a class for an expanded clone.

>TRBV11-2|NA|TRBJ1-2|NA|13
TGTGCCAGCACCGATTACTATTTTCTTGGCTACACCTTC
CASTDYYFLGYTF
>TRBV11-2|TRBD1|TRBJ2-5|NA|13
TGTGCCAGCAGCTTTGGACAGGGAGAGACCCAGTACTTC
CASSFGQGETQYF
>TRBV4-2|TRBD1|TRBJ1-2|NA|14
TGTGCCAGCAGCCAAGGGACAGGGAACTATGGCTACACCTTC
CASSQGTGNYGYTF
>TRBV6-5|NA|TRBJ1-1|NA|14
TGTGCCAGCACCCTCTCCCGCGTGAACACTGAAGCTTTCTTT
CASTLSRVNTEAFF
>TRBV29-1|TRBD2|TRBJ2-5|NA|14
TGCAGCGTCACTAGCGTACGATTTCAAGAGACCCAGTACTTC
CSVTSVRFQETQYF
>TRBV29-1|NA|TRBJ2-1|medium-sized|14
TGCAGCGTTGAAGGGATCAGCCCTGGGGATGAGCAGTTCTTC
CSVEGISPGDEQFF
>TRBV6-1|NA|TRBJ2-5|NA|14
TGTGCCAGCAGTGACGACCCCTCCCGGGAGACCCAGTACTTC
CASSDDPSRETQYF
>TRBV19|TRBD1|TRBJ2-3|NA|14
TGTGCCACACTCCGGGACAGGGCGGGAGATACGCAGTATTTT
CATLRDRAGDTQYF
>TRBV19|NA|TRBJ1-2|NA|18
TGTGCCAGTAGTCCATCCGTATTGGACCGCCCGCAAGGCTATGGCTACACCTTC
CASSPSVLDRPQGYGYTF
>TRBV10-2|NA|TRBJ1-1|NA|14
TGCGCCAGCAGTGACCCCGCCCTGGGAACTGAAGCTTTCTTT
CASSDPALGTEAFF
>TRBV19|TRBD1|TRBJ1-4|once|17
TGTGCCAGTAGCCCCCTCCCGGGACAGGGAGTCAGTGAAAAACTGTTTTTT
CASSPLPGQGVSEKLFF
>TRBV9|NA|TRBJ2-7|NA|16
TGTGCCAGCAGCGTAGATAGCGGCCCCCGGTACCACGAGCAGTACTTC
CASSVDSGPRYHEQYF
>TRBV2|NA|TRBJ1-3|few|13
TGTGCCAGCAGTGATTCGGTCTCCAAGACCATATATTTT
CASSDSVSKTIYF
>TRBV16|NA|TRBJ1-1|NA|13
TGTGCCAGCAGCCAAGGGCAGAGGAGTGAAGCTTTCTTT
CASSQGQRSEAFF
>TRBV4-1|TRBD2|TRBJ2-1|NA|16
TGCGCCAGCAGCCAAGGGGGCGGGGGGCGATACAATGAGCAGTTCTTC
CASSQGGGGRYNEQFF
>TRBV29-1|NA|TRBJ2-7|NA|14
TGCAGCGTTGAAGAGACGTCCAACTCCTACGAGCAGTACTTC
CSVEETSNSYEQYF
>TRBV29-1|NA|TRBJ1-2|NA|11
TGCAGCACTGGGGAGAACTATGGCTACACCTTC
CSTGENYGYTF
>TRBV9|NA|TRBJ2-1|NA|15
TGTGCCAGCAGGTGGTACAGGGTCAGTTTTGATGAGCAGTTCTTC
CASRWYRVSFDEQFF
>TRBV6-1|TRBD1|TRBJ1-5|NA|15
TGTGCCACCAATGAGGGAGGGACAGGCAATCAGCCCCAGCATTTT
CATNEGGTGNQPQHF
>TRBV18|TRBD2|TRBJ2-1|NA|15
TGTGCCAGCTCACCACGACTAGCGGAGGGAAATGAGCAGTTCTTC
CASSPRLAEGNEQFF